The sequence of this T cell receptor beta chain was determined in a study of regulatory dendritic cells for organ transplantation. Assay used: immunoSEQ multiplex PCR; TCRdb lists only in-frame clones, some missing. The table shows several thousand clones, with over 60% occurring only once. Allogeneic regulatory or mature dendritic cells were co-cultured for 5 days with CFSE-labeled sorted T cells at 1:10. For this clone: Its antigen is undetermined.

This CDR3 is built from 14 residues. The V gene's germline CDR1 is ENHRY and CDR2 SYGVKD. V was clipped by 5 bases and J by 8 bases, with 18 bases between them. The clonotype originates from a human donor in good health. V usage is TRBV10-3 and J usage is TRBJ1-1; tentative D call: TRBD1 (5 bases). The sequencing input was memory CD4+ T cells from blood cultured with dendritic cells. Subset: CD45RO+ memory T cells. CDR3 residues: CAISPVGGWREAFF. As DNA, the CDR3 is TGTGCCATCAGTCCGGTGGGGGGTTGGCGGGAAGCTTTCTTT.